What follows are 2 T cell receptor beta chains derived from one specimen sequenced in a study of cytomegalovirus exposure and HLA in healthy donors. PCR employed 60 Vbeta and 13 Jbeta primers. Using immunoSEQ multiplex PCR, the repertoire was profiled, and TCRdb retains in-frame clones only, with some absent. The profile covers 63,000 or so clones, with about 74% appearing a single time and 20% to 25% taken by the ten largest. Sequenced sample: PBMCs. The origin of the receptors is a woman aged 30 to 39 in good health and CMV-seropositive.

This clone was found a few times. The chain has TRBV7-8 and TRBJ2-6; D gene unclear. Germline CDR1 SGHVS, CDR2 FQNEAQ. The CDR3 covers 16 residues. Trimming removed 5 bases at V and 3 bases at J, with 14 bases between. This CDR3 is CASSPAVGLGANVLTF. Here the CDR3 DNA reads TGTGCCAGCAGCCCTGCAGTTGGGCTTGGGGCCAACGTCCTGACTTTC.

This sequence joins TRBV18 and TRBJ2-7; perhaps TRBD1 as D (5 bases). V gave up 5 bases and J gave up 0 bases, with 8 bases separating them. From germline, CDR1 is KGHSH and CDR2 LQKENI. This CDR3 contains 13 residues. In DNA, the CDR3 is TGTGCCAGCTCAAGGGGCCCCTCCTACGAGCAGTACTTC. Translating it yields CASSRGPSYEQYF.